This entry concerns a single T cell receptor beta chain. Source study methods: It was from reference gene primer amplification that nucleated cell counts were estimated. Repertoires were generated with immunoSEQ multiplex PCR, while TCRdb's copy carries only in-frame clones and drops some. V, J and clone size are those of that table, while D and trimming were read from the DNA. Here the sample spans hundreds of thousands of clones, roughly 89% being singletons. This specimen comes from a study of blood T cell repertoires in COVID-19. Across the whole study: Italy, Spain and the United States were the sources of the convalescent and acute COVID-19 samples. In each case, the material was cDNA or gDNA derived from T cells, B-cell-depleted T cells, or PBMCs.

Germline assignment: CDR1 SGDLS and CDR2 YYNGEE. Trimming shortened V by 1 base and J by 6 bases, and 13 bases separated the two germline ends. The CDR3 is 14 amino acids. The specimen sequenced was peripheral blood. The sequence derives from a man between 60 and 75 years old who had recovered from COVID-19. The chain has TRBV9 and TRBJ1-2; D might be TRBD1 (6 bases). The CDR3 protein is CASSVFGRGHGYTF. The CDR3 coding sequence is TGTGCCAGCAGCGTATTCGGCAGGGGCCATGGCTACACCTTC.